The source of this TCR beta chain is a study of blood T cell repertoires in COVID-19. On the study more broadly: From T cells, B-cell-depleted T cells, or PBMCs came the material, which was cDNA or gDNA.

Germline V gene lookup returns CDR1 MNHEY and CDR2 SVGEGT. The CDR3 runs 13 residues. V was trimmed by 4 bases and J by 13 bases, leaving 19 bases between them. It was during active infection that Seattle patients were enrolled and then longitudinally followed. Sequencing used immunoSEQ multiplex PCR; TCRdb keeps in-frame clones, though not all of them. In the table there are about 130,000 clones, more than 90% of which are singletons. The sequence was collected from a man aged 55 to 69 with COVID-19, enrolled during active disease. Sample: peripheral blood. The chain joins TRBV6-2 or TRBV6-3 to TRBJ1-1; no definite D call. Here the CDR3 DNA reads TGTGCCAGCAGTTGGGCCCGAACACTGAAGCTTTTCTTT. Its protein product is CASSWARTLKLFF.